A single TCR beta chain is shown here with its context. RNA amounts of roughly 0.45 to 1 ug underwent reverse transcription with random hexamers. TCRdb called the immunoSEQ multiplex PCR reads again in MiXCR, with one record for every CDR3 protein. The sample records some 300,000 distinct CDR3 sequences, approximately 91% being singletons. This record belongs to a study of CD8 T cells in Susac syndrome. Between the trimmed V and J ends, which lost 0 bases and 0 bases, there was a span of 19 bases. CDR1 and CDR2 from the germline V gene are SGHTA and FQGNSA. The CDR3 covers 19 residues. The sequenced target, TCR beta, came from blood CD8+ and CD4+ T cells. Each multiple sclerosis control was a treatment-naive patient with relapsing-remitting disease that was either stable or active.

Sample: CD8+ T cells from PBMCs. The J gene is TRBJ2-3, the V gene TRBV7-2; no clear D gene. The receptor comes from a human donor with multiple sclerosis. This CDR3 is CASSLAPPWTLESTDTQYF. The CDR3 DNA reads TGTGCCAGCAGCTTAGCCCCACCTTGGACGCTAGAAAGCACAGATACGCAGTATTTT.